A selection of T cell receptor beta chains follows, all from one sample in a study of blood T cell repertoires in COVID-19. The assay was immunoSEQ multiplex PCR, and TCRdb's table has in-frame clones only and misses some. The sample has roughly 250,000 clones, under 85% seen once. The sample taken for sequencing was peripheral blood. These receptors were collected from a woman in her 40s with active or convalescent COVID-19. Each CDR3 is given with its conserved first and last residue. The order of the fields is D gene, V gene, clone size, CDR3 length, J gene, CDR3 protein, CDR3 DNA. The D gene is left open where the match is weak. Only part of the rows carry a size: once, few, many, or a class if the clone is expanded.

D gene: -; V gene: TRBV28; clone size: -; CDR3 length: 12; J gene: TRBJ1-2; CDR3 protein: CASGDLFGGYTF; CDR3 DNA: TGTGCCAGCGGGGACTTGTTCGGTGGCTACACCTTC
D gene: TRBD1; V gene: TRBV20-1; clone size: -; CDR3 length: 17; J gene: TRBJ1-1; CDR3 protein: CSASSPGTGGRDTEAFF; CDR3 DNA: TGCAGTGCTAGTTCTCCCGGGACAGGGGGCAGGGACACTGAAGCTTTCTTT
D gene: -; V gene: TRBV5-6; clone size: few; CDR3 length: 16; J gene: TRBJ2-2; CDR3 protein: CASSLDPGTNTGELFF; CDR3 DNA: TGTGCCAGCAGCTTGGACCCAGGGACGAACACCGGGGAGCTGTTTTTT
D gene: -; V gene: TRBV2; clone size: -; CDR3 length: 17; J gene: TRBJ1-4; CDR3 protein: CASSEGGFRGSNEKLFF; CDR3 DNA: TGTGCCAGCAGTGAAGGCGGTTTCAGGGGATCTAATGAAAAACTGTTTTTT
D gene: -; V gene: TRBV5-1; clone size: few; CDR3 length: 13; J gene: TRBJ1-2; CDR3 protein: CASTDGNNYGYTF; CDR3 DNA: TGCGCCAGTACGGACGGGAATAACTATGGCTACACCTTC
D gene: -; V gene: TRBV19; clone size: -; CDR3 length: 14; J gene: TRBJ1-1; CDR3 protein: CASSPSIFNTEAFF; CDR3 DNA: TGTGCCAGTAGTCCAAGCATTTTTAACACTGAAGCTTTCTTT
D gene: TRBD1; V gene: TRBV7-9; clone size: -; CDR3 length: 15; J gene: TRBJ1-2; CDR3 protein: CASSLEDRNMYGYTF; CDR3 DNA: TGTGCCAGCAGCTTAGAGGACAGGAATATGTATGGCTACACCTTC
D gene: TRBD2; V gene: TRBV2; clone size: -; CDR3 length: 14; J gene: TRBJ2-7; CDR3 protein: CASSLQRGVDEQYF; CDR3 DNA: TGTGCCAGCAGCCTCCAGCGGGGGGTTGACGAGCAGTACTTC
D gene: TRBD1; V gene: TRBV3-1/TRBV3-2; clone size: once; CDR3 length: 16; J gene: TRBJ2-7; CDR3 protein: CASSQDPGQGYYEQYF; CDR3 DNA: TGTGCCAGCAGCCAAGATCCCGGACAGGGATACTACGAGCAGTACTTC
D gene: -; V gene: TRBV24-1; clone size: -; CDR3 length: 13; J gene: TRBJ1-2; CDR3 protein: CATSDLGLGGYTF; CDR3 DNA: TGTGCCACCAGTGATTTGGGACTGGGGGGCTACACCTTC
D gene: -; V gene: TRBV12-3/TRBV12-4; clone size: -; CDR3 length: 13; J gene: TRBJ2-3; CDR3 protein: CASSFIPGDTQYF; CDR3 DNA: TGTGCCAGCAGTTTCATACCCGGGGATACGCAGTATTTT
D gene: TRBD1; V gene: TRBV7-3; clone size: -; CDR3 length: 13; J gene: TRBJ1-2; CDR3 protein: CASRPGQGGGYTF; CDR3 DNA: TGTGCCAGCAGACCCGGACAGGGTGGTGGCTACACCTTC
D gene: TRBD1; V gene: TRBV5-1; clone size: -; CDR3 length: 16; J gene: TRBJ2-2; CDR3 protein: CASSQGTGGKTGELFF; CDR3 DNA: TGCGCCAGCAGCCAGGGGACAGGGGGGAAGACCGGGGAGCTGTTTTTT
D gene: -; V gene: TRBV13; clone size: -; CDR3 length: 16; J gene: TRBJ1-6; CDR3 protein: CASSLVQGTLNSPLHF; CDR3 DNA: TGTGCCAGCAGCTTAGTCCAGGGGACCCTTAATTCACCCCTCCACTTT
D gene: -; V gene: TRBV27; clone size: once; CDR3 length: 15; J gene: TRBJ2-2; CDR3 protein: CASKGGRPNTGELFF; CDR3 DNA: TGTGCCAGCAAGGGCGGGCGTCCGAACACCGGGGAGCTGTTTTTT
D gene: -; V gene: TRBV6-5; clone size: few; CDR3 length: 13; J gene: TRBJ1-1; CDR3 protein: CASSYTDNTEAFF; CDR3 DNA: TGTGCCAGCAGTTACACAGATAACACTGAAGCTTTCTTT
D gene: TRBD1; V gene: TRBV5-1; clone size: -; CDR3 length: 14; J gene: TRBJ1-2; CDR3 protein: CASSISGTGYGYTF; CDR3 DNA: TGCGCCAGCAGCATATCCGGGACAGGGTATGGCTACACCTTC
D gene: -; V gene: TRBV6-1; clone size: -; CDR3 length: 16; J gene: TRBJ1-5; CDR3 protein: CASSEATRGIGQPQHF; CDR3 DNA: TGTGCCAGCAGTGAAGCTACTCGCGGAATTGGTCAGCCCCAGCATTTT
D gene: TRBD1; V gene: TRBV28; clone size: -; CDR3 length: 13; J gene: TRBJ2-4; CDR3 protein: CASSFDRGYIQYF; CDR3 DNA: TGTGCCAGCAGTTTCGACAGGGGATACATTCAGTACTTC
D gene: TRBD1; V gene: TRBV27; clone size: -; CDR3 length: 17; J gene: TRBJ1-1; CDR3 protein: CASSLSGTGWVYTEAFF; CDR3 DNA: TGTGCCAGCAGTTTATCCGGGACAGGGTGGGTGTACACTGAAGCTTTCTTT
D gene: TRBD1; V gene: TRBV9; clone size: -; CDR3 length: 14; J gene: TRBJ1-3; CDR3 protein: CASSAGQDGDTIYF; CDR3 DNA: TGTGCCAGCAGCGCGGGACAGGATGGTGACACCATATATTTT
D gene: TRBD2; V gene: TRBV28; clone size: -; CDR3 length: 17; J gene: TRBJ2-3; CDR3 protein: CASSGLAGGRSTDTQYF; CDR3 DNA: TGTGCCAGCAGTGGACTAGCGGGGGGGAGAAGCACAGATACGCAGTATTTT
D gene: TRBD1; V gene: TRBV6-4; clone size: -; CDR3 length: 14; J gene: TRBJ2-2; CDR3 protein: CASSVDRTTGELFF; CDR3 DNA: TGTGCCAGCAGTGTGGACAGGACTACCGGGGAGCTGTTTTTT
D gene: TRBD1; V gene: TRBV18; clone size: -; CDR3 length: 17; J gene: TRBJ1-5; CDR3 protein: CASSPGTGGYSNQPQHF; CDR3 DNA: TGTGCCAGCTCACCAGGAACAGGGGGCTATAGCAATCAGCCCCAGCATTTT
D gene: -; V gene: TRBV2; clone size: many; CDR3 length: 17; J gene: TRBJ2-3; CDR3 protein: CASSEALYQGYTDTQYF; CDR3 DNA: TGTGCCAGCAGTGAAGCGCTTTATCAGGGCTACACAGATACGCAGTATTTT
D gene: TRBD2; V gene: TRBV6-5; clone size: -; CDR3 length: 15; J gene: TRBJ2-3; CDR3 protein: CASRLAGGSTDTQYF; CDR3 DNA: TGTGCCAGCAGACTAGCGGGGGGATCCACAGATACGCAGTATTTT
D gene: TRBD1; V gene: TRBV2; clone size: -; CDR3 length: 15; J gene: TRBJ1-5; CDR3 protein: CASRGTGAINQPQHF; CDR3 DNA: TGTGCCAGCAGGGGGACAGGAGCAATCAATCAGCCCCAGCATTTT
D gene: TRBD1; V gene: TRBV7-8; clone size: -; CDR3 length: 13; J gene: TRBJ2-5; CDR3 protein: CASSPGTEETQYF; CDR3 DNA: TGTGCCAGCAGCCCGGGGACAGAAGAGACCCAGTACTTC
D gene: -; V gene: TRBV7-9; clone size: once; CDR3 length: 16; J gene: TRBJ2-3; CDR3 protein: CASSLASSTVTDTQYF; CDR3 DNA: TGTGCCAGCAGCTTAGCGTCGAGTACGGTGACAGATACGCAGTATTTT
D gene: -; V gene: TRBV11-2; clone size: few; CDR3 length: 15; J gene: TRBJ1-6; CDR3 protein: CASSPAGRYNSPLHF; CDR3 DNA: TGTGCCAGCAGCCCCGCGGGGAGGTATAATTCACCCCTCCACTTT
D gene: -; V gene: TRBV28; clone size: -; CDR3 length: 14; J gene: TRBJ1-2; CDR3 protein: CASSSGYMADGYTF; CDR3 DNA: TGTGCCAGCAGTTCAGGGTATATGGCGGATGGCTACACCTTC
D gene: -; V gene: TRBV30; clone size: -; CDR3 length: 13; J gene: TRBJ2-7; CDR3 protein: CAWTSRVTDEQYF; CDR3 DNA: TGTGCCTGGACCTCCAGGGTAACGGACGAGCAGTACTTC
D gene: TRBD2; V gene: TRBV3-1/TRBV3-2; clone size: -; CDR3 length: 16; J gene: TRBJ2-5; CDR3 protein: CASSPRGLGAQETQYF; CDR3 DNA: TGTGCCAGCAGCCCCAGAGGACTAGGGGCCCAAGAGACCCAGTACTTC
D gene: TRBD1; V gene: TRBV28; clone size: many; CDR3 length: 15; J gene: TRBJ2-7; CDR3 protein: CASSLPGTDYYEQYF; CDR3 DNA: TGTGCCAGCAGTTTACCCGGGACAGACTATTACGAGCAGTACTTC
D gene: -; V gene: TRBV5-1; clone size: -; CDR3 length: 15; J gene: TRBJ1-1; CDR3 protein: CASSEIQGMNTEAFF; CDR3 DNA: TGCGCCAGCAGCGAAATACAGGGCATGAACACTGAAGCTTTCTTT
D gene: TRBD1; V gene: TRBV4-1; clone size: -; CDR3 length: 15; J gene: TRBJ1-5; CDR3 protein: CASSQGQGARQPQHF; CDR3 DNA: TGCGCCAGCAGCCAAGGGCAGGGGGCACGGCAGCCCCAGCATTTT
D gene: TRBD1; V gene: TRBV5-5; clone size: -; CDR3 length: 17; J gene: TRBJ1-6; CDR3 protein: CASSSMGQEIYNSPLHF; CDR3 DNA: TGTGCCAGCAGCTCGATGGGACAGGAGATATATAATTCACCCCTCCACTTT
D gene: TRBD2; V gene: TRBV7-7; clone size: -; CDR3 length: 16; J gene: TRBJ2-1; CDR3 protein: CASSSLAASSYNEQFF; CDR3 DNA: TGTGCTAGCAGCTCTCTAGCGGCGAGCTCCTACAATGAGCAGTTCTTC
D gene: TRBD2; V gene: TRBV9; clone size: -; CDR3 length: 16; J gene: TRBJ2-3; CDR3 protein: CASSVGLAGWADTQYF; CDR3 DNA: TGTGCCAGCAGCGTAGGACTAGCGGGGTGGGCAGATACGCAGTATTTT
D gene: -; V gene: TRBV12-3/TRBV12-4; clone size: -; CDR3 length: 13; J gene: TRBJ1-1; CDR3 protein: CASSFRRAGEAFF; CDR3 DNA: TGTGCCAGCAGTTTTCGACGAGCGGGTGAAGCTTTCTTT
D gene: TRBD1; V gene: TRBV5-4; clone size: -; CDR3 length: 14; J gene: TRBJ2-1; CDR3 protein: CASSGRQGGNEQFF; CDR3 DNA: TGTGCCAGCAGCGGGAGACAGGGGGGCAATGAGCAGTTCTTC
D gene: TRBD1; V gene: TRBV6-2/TRBV6-3; clone size: -; CDR3 length: 13; J gene: TRBJ1-2; CDR3 protein: CASSSDRVGGYTF; CDR3 DNA: TGTGCCAGCAGCAGTGACAGGGTGGGCGGCTACACCTTC
D gene: TRBD1; V gene: TRBV6-6; clone size: few; CDR3 length: 15; J gene: TRBJ1-6; CDR3 protein: CASSRTTGGASPLHF; CDR3 DNA: TGTGCCAGCAGTCGCACAACAGGGGGCGCATCACCCCTCCACTTT
D gene: -; V gene: TRBV5-6; clone size: -; CDR3 length: 16; J gene: TRBJ1-2; CDR3 protein: CASSSTITRGTGGYTF; CDR3 DNA: TGTGCCAGCAGCTCAACAATTACCAGGGGTACTGGTGGCTACACCTTC
D gene: -; V gene: TRBV21-1; clone size: -; CDR3 length: 12; J gene: TRBJ2-5; CDR3 protein: CASNPGEDPQYF; CDR3 DNA: TGTGCCAGCAATCCAGGGGAAGACCCCCAGTACTTC
D gene: -; V gene: TRBV20-1; clone size: -; CDR3 length: 15; J gene: TRBJ1-1; CDR3 protein: CSASIPGRANTEAFF; CDR3 DNA: TGCAGTGCTAGTATCCCGGGCAGGGCTAACACTGAAGCTTTCTTT
D gene: -; V gene: TRBV5-1; clone size: once; CDR3 length: 14; J gene: TRBJ2-5; CDR3 protein: CASSLGQGGETQYF; CDR3 DNA: TGCGCCAGCAGCTTGGGCCAGGGGGGCGAGACCCAGTACTTC
D gene: -; V gene: TRBV11-2; clone size: -; CDR3 length: 15; J gene: TRBJ1-5; CDR3 protein: CASSLGDRSNQPQHF; CDR3 DNA: TGTGCCAGCAGCTTAGGAGACAGGAGCAATCAGCCCCAGCATTTT
D gene: -; V gene: TRBV10-3; clone size: few; CDR3 length: 13; J gene: TRBJ2-1; CDR3 protein: CAISDGGRNEQFF; CDR3 DNA: TGTGCCATCAGTGACGGCGGAAGGAATGAGCAGTTCTTC
D gene: -; V gene: TRBV9; clone size: once; CDR3 length: 14; J gene: TRBJ1-5; CDR3 protein: CASSVDPTLQPQHF; CDR3 DNA: TGTGCCAGCAGCGTAGACCCTACGCTTCAGCCCCAGCATTTT
D gene: -; V gene: TRBV10-3; clone size: -; CDR3 length: 13; J gene: TRBJ2-7; CDR3 protein: CAAARGRGDEQYF; CDR3 DNA: TGTGCCGCAGCCCGGGGCAGGGGGGACGAGCAGTACTTC
D gene: TRBD1; V gene: TRBV18; clone size: once; CDR3 length: 17; J gene: TRBJ1-5; CDR3 protein: CASSPESWDRKRQPQHF; CDR3 DNA: TGTGCCAGCTCACCAGAAAGCTGGGACAGGAAGCGTCAGCCCCAGCATTTT
D gene: -; V gene: TRBV27; clone size: -; CDR3 length: 13; J gene: TRBJ2-7; CDR3 protein: CASSLRPGHEQYF; CDR3 DNA: TGTGCCAGCAGTTTAAGGCCAGGTCACGAGCAGTACTTC
D gene: TRBD2; V gene: TRBV2; clone size: -; CDR3 length: 17; J gene: TRBJ2-3; CDR3 protein: CASSPPYSGVNTDTQYF; CDR3 DNA: TGTGCCAGCAGTCCACCCTATAGCGGGGTAAACACAGATACGCAGTATTTT
D gene: -; V gene: TRBV5-1; clone size: -; CDR3 length: 17; J gene: TRBJ2-5; CDR3 protein: CASTPRSVLGLAETQYF; CDR3 DNA: TGCGCCAGCACTCCACGATCGGTCCTAGGTCTAGCGGAGACCCAGTACTTC
D gene: -; V gene: TRBV30; clone size: -; CDR3 length: 14; J gene: TRBJ2-2; CDR3 protein: CAWSKEIPSGELFF; CDR3 DNA: TGTGCCTGGAGCAAGGAGATCCCCTCCGGGGAGCTGTTTTTT
D gene: -; V gene: TRBV19; clone size: many; CDR3 length: 14; J gene: TRBJ2-7; CDR3 protein: CASSMRASAYEQYF; CDR3 DNA: TGTGCCAGTAGTATGAGGGCCAGTGCTTACGAGCAGTACTTC